This entry is about one TCR beta chain. Trimming pared 4 bases from V and 0 bases from J, leaving 7 bases between. The germline gives CDR1 SGHNT, CDR2 YYREEE (reference sequence). The CDR3 has 13 residues. This entry comes from a study of blood T cell repertoires in COVID-19. In the study overall: Specimens from acute and convalescent COVID-19 originated in the United States, Italy and Spain. In each case, the material was cDNA or gDNA derived from T cells, B-cell-depleted T cells, or PBMCs.

The table came from immunoSEQ multiplex PCR; TCRdb's copy has only in-frame clones and leaves some out. The table records 210,000 or so clones, over 75% of them present only once. The source material was peripheral blood. This TCR derives from a woman aged 40 to 50 with acute or convalescent COVID-19. The J gene is TRBJ1-1, the V gene TRBV5-4, with D possibly TRBD1 on 5 matching bases. The CDR3 DNA sequence: TGTGCCAGCAGCCAGACAGTGAACACTGAAGCTTTCTTT. This gives the protein CASSQTVNTEAFF. Full variable domain (outside the CDR3, taken from reference TRBV5-4 and TRBJ1-1): ETGVTQSPTHLIKTRGQQVTLRCSSQSGHNTVSWYQQALGQGPQFIFQYYREEENGRGNFPPRFSGLQFPNYSSELNVNALELDDSALYLCASSQTVNTEAFFGQGTRLTVV.